The 21 T cell receptor beta chains below all came from one sample that was sequenced in a study of cytomegalovirus exposure and HLA in healthy donors. A multiplex PCR was run with 60 Vbeta primers and 13 Jbeta primers. The protocol was immunoSEQ multiplex PCR, while the TCRdb copy is restricted to in-frame clones and leaves out a portion. The table has about 220,000 clones, 76% seen once. Material: PBMCs. These TCRs come from a young man in good health and CMV-seronegative.

The chain joins TRBV29-1 to TRBJ1-3, with 10 bases aligning to TRBD1. The J segment lost 0 bases and the V segment lost 6 bases, leaving 5 bases of the junction unmatched. The germline CDR1 and CDR2 sequences are SQVTM and ANQGSEA. This CDR3 has 15 residues. The chain's CDR3 is CSVTRDRGSGNTIYF. CDR3 DNA sequence: TGCAGCGTGACCCGGGACAGGGGCTCTGGAAACACCATATATTTT.

The J gene is TRBJ2-1, the V gene TRBV7-9; 7 nucleotides match TRBD2. Germline-derived CDR1 and CDR2 are SEHNR and FQNEAQ (reference sequence). Trimming took 1 base from V and 7 from J; bases not matched to a gene: 7. This CDR3 has 15 residues. The CDR3 sequence is CASSLGQGGWNEQFF. Written as DNA, the CDR3 is TGTGCCAGCAGCTTAGGTCAGGGAGGGTGGAATGAGCAGTTCTTC.

CDR3 in amino acids: CASSLGSNEQFF. For the CDR3, the DNA is TGTGCCAGCAGCTTAGGGAGCAATGAGCAGTTCTTC. This rearrangement joins TRBV7-3 to TRBJ2-1, with a tentative D call TRBD2 (5 bases). The CDR3 length is 12 residues. Germline CDR1 reads SGHTA; CDR2 reads FQGTGA. V was shortened by 2 bases and J by 6 bases, with 5 bases between the two germline ends.

The rearrangement joins TRBV5-6 to TRBJ2-5, with TRBD1 matching over 7 bases. V shed 2 bases and J 2 bases; nucleotides not matched to a gene: 12. This CDR3 comprises 17 residues. Looked up from germline, CDR1 is SGHDT and CDR2 is YYEEEE. Here the CDR3 reads CASSFFSWDRTQETQYF. CDR3 bases: TGTGCCAGCAGCTTTTTTTCCTGGGACAGAACTCAAGAGACCCAGTACTTC.

This clone was seen once. The chain uses TRBV6-1 and TRBJ2-7; tentatively, D is TRBD2 (6 bases). V lost 3 bases to trimming and J lost 6 bases, with 15 bases between them. This CDR3 comprises 14 residues. Germline CDR1 reads MNHNS; CDR2 reads SASEGT. Here the CDR3 reads CASSDRTFGGEQYF. CDR3 bases: TGTGCCAGCAGTGATCGGACCTTCGGGGGCGAGCAGTACTTC.

The chain uses TRBV18 and TRBJ2-3, with a possible D match to TRBD2 (6 bases). The CDR3 runs to 15 residues. Per germline, CDR1 KGHSH and CDR2 LQKENI. Trimming stripped 6 bases from V and 3 bases from J, with 16 bases between. In DNA, the CDR3 is TGTGCCAGCTCGCCAGCGGGCGGAACTACAGATACGCAGTATTTT. It yields the protein CASSPAGGTTDTQYF.

This chain connects TRBV4-1 to TRBJ2-7; D might be TRBD1 (6 bases). V dropped 2 bases and J dropped 4 bases, with 15 bases sitting between them. The CDR3 sequence is 15 residues long. The germline V gene has CDR1 MGHRA and CDR2 YSYEKL. As DNA, the CDR3 is TGCGCCAGCAGCCAAACCCCCGGACAGTTATACGAGCAGTACTTC. As protein: CASSQTPGQLYEQYF.

CDR3 protein: CASSLRRTGANEQFF. The CDR3 region has the DNA TGTGCCAGCAGCTTACGAAGGACAGGGGCAAATGAGCAGTTCTTC. The rearrangement uses TRBV11-3 and TRBJ2-1; TRBD1 agrees at 9 bases. The CDR3 runs 15 residues. The germline CDR1 and CDR2 sequences are SGHNT and YENEEA. Trimming at V came to 2 bases and at J to 7 bases, leaving 6 bases not matched to a gene.

This chain links TRBV5-1 with TRBJ1-1; D is possibly TRBD1 (5 bases). The CDR3 extends over 15 amino acids. V lost 2 bases, J lost 4 bases, and 15 bases lay in between. CDR1 is SGHRS, CDR2 YFSETQ, per germline. CDR3 nucleotide sequence: TGCGCCAGCAGCTTTGTTATCGGGGGTATCACTGAAGCTTTCTTT. It translates to CASSFVIGGITEAFF. Using reference TRBV5-1 and TRBJ1-1 for the parts outside the CDR3, the full variable domain is KAGVTQTPRYLIKTRGQQVTLSCSPISGHRSVSWYQQTPGQGLQFLFEYFSETQRNKGNFPGRFSGRQFSNSRSEMNVSTLELGDSALYLCASSFVIGGITEAFFGQGTRLTVV.

This clone appeared a single time. The gene calls are TRBV6-1 and TRBJ1-3; D is unclear. CDR3 length: 16 amino acids. Germline CDR1 reads MNHNS; CDR2 reads SASEGT. Trimming removed 4 bases at V and 0 bases at J, with 13 bases between. In DNA form, the CDR3 reads TGTGCCAGCAGTGTGGGCAGCCCCGACTCTGGAAACACCATATATTTT. Amino acid sequence: CASSVGSPDSGNTIYF.

CDR3 sequence: CASSFDYEQYF. The CDR3 DNA sequence: TGTGCCAGCAGCTTTGATTACGAGCAGTACTTC. The chain has TRBV7-9 and TRBJ2-5, with D unresolved. The J call is doubtful: the DNA matches TRBJ2-7 better. Germline V gene data show CDR1 as SEHNR and CDR2 as FQNEAQ (reference sequence). The CDR3 spans 11 residues.

The CDR3 spells CASSHTPGGEQYF. CDR3 DNA: TGTGCCAGCAGCCATACCCCGGGGGGAGAGCAGTACTTC. V gene TRBV7-3 combines with J gene TRBJ2-7; 7 bases map to TRBD2. The V gene's germline CDR1 is SGHTA and CDR2 FQGTGA. CDR3 size: 13 residues. The trim removed 5 bases at V and 7 bases at J, leaving 8 bases unmatched.

Points on this clone: Relative to the germline gene, one junction end is altered; a read error may explain this. The V call is TRBV7-9, the J call TRBJ1-5; D unresolved. The CDR3 loop spans 12 amino acids. CDR1 and CDR2 from the germline V gene are SEHNR and FQNEAQ (reference sequence). In nucleotides, the CDR3 is TGTGCCAGCAACCCGGTCAATGAGCCCCAGCATTTT. It encodes CASNPVNEPQHF.

This rearrangement joins TRBV14 to TRBJ2-7; 10 positions agree with TRBD2. Germline CDR1 is SGHDN and CDR2 is FVKESK. The CDR3 is 19 residues long. Trimming cost V 0 bases and J 3 bases; bases outside gene matches: 14. The CDR3 nucleotides are TGTGCCAGCAGCCAAGATTGGGGGGCTAGCGGGAGCATTGTCTACGAGCAGTACTTC. Amino acids: CASSQDWGASGSIVYEQYF.

The V call is TRBV6-6, the J call TRBJ2-1; tentative D call: TRBD2 (5 bases). Germline CDR1 MNHNY, CDR2 SVGAGI (reference sequence). V was pared by 10 bases and J by 2 bases, with 15 bases between. CDR3 length: 14 amino acids. CDR3: CATSPGSPYNEQFF. CDR3 sequence (DNA): TGTGCCACCTCGCCTGGGAGCCCCTACAATGAGCAGTTCTTC.

In nucleotides, the CDR3 is TGTGCCAGCAGTTCGCTAGCGGGGCTTGAGCAGTACTTC. Translating gives CASSSLAGLEQYF. The chain employs TRBV27 and TRBJ2-7; 9 positions match TRBD2. From germline, CDR1 is MNHEY and CDR2 SMNVEV (reference sequence). Trimming cost V 4 bases and J 7 bases; bases outside gene matches: 5. The CDR3 runs to 13 residues.

The gene calls are TRBV9 and TRBJ2-1; 8 nucleotides align to TRBD1. From germline, CDR1 is SGDLS and CDR2 YYNGEE. Trimming removed 0 bases from V and 4 bases from J; junction bases left unmatched: 3. The CDR3 covers 15 residues. The CDR3 DNA reads as TGTGCCAGCAGCGTAGCAGGGGGCTATTACAATGAGCAGTTCTTC. This codes for CASSVAGGYYNEQFF.

The rearrangement links TRBV7-2 to TRBJ2-7, with D uncertain. The CDR3 length is 12 residues. The germline V gene has CDR1 SGHTA and CDR2 FQGNSA. V gave up 0 bases and J gave up 6 bases, with 6 bases separating them. Written as DNA, the CDR3 is TGTGCCAGCAGCTTAGCGAGGCGCGAGCAGTACTTC. Its protein is CASSLARREQYF.

The chain is built from TRBV5-1 and TRBJ1-1; no firm D call. The V end lost 0 bases, the J end lost 0 bases, and 9 bases lay between the germline ends. Germline V gives CDR1 SGHRS, CDR2 YFSETQ. The CDR3 consists of 15 residues. CDR3 region: CASSLERGMNTEAFF. In DNA form, the CDR3 reads TGCGCCAGCAGCTTGGAGAGAGGGATGAACACTGAAGCTTTCTTT.

J is TRBJ2-7 and V is TRBV6-1; 12 bases agree with TRBD2. Looked up from germline, CDR1 is MNHNS and CDR2 is SASEGT. With 4 bases clipped from V and 7 bases from J, the junction kept 2 bases outside the gene matches. This CDR3 spans 13 amino acids. CDR3 sequence: CASSVLAGGEQYF. In DNA, the CDR3 is TGTGCCAGCAGTGTACTAGCGGGAGGTGAGCAGTACTTC.

This clone was recorded a few times. J is TRBJ1-5 and V is TRBV21-1; no check of the table's D call, TRBD1, against the DNA was made. TRBV21-1 is listed as a pseudogene. This CDR3 contains 15 residues. The CDR3 coding sequence is TGTGCCAGCAATAAAACAGGGGAGAGGAATCAGCCCCAGCATTTT. This translates into CASNKTGERNQPQHF.